These 9 T cell receptor beta chains came from one sample sequenced in a study of cytomegalovirus exposure and HLA in healthy donors. PCR used 60 Vbeta primers and 13 Jbeta primers. Libraries were prepared by immunoSEQ multiplex PCR; TCRdb keeps only in-frame clonotypes and omits some of them. The repertoire includes approximately 240,000 clones, just over 75% of them detected once, and around 2.8% sits in the top ten. Sequenced sample: PBMCs. The source is a woman aged 60 to 75 in good health and CMV-seropositive.

The chain uses TRBV30 and TRBJ1-1; D is unclear. The CDR3 has 14 residues. Germline values: CDR1 GTSNPN, CDR2 SVGIG (reference sequence). The V and J ends lost 4 bases and 1 base respectively, with 13 bases between them. The CDR3 reads CAWIRWAENTEAFF. In DNA, the CDR3 is TGTGCCTGGATAAGGTGGGCAGAGAACACTGAAGCTTTCTTT. Filled out from reference TRBV30 and TRBJ1-1, the complete variable domain reads SQTIHQWPATLVQPVGSPLSLECTVEGTSNPNLYWYRQAAGRGLQLLFYSVGIGQISSEVPQNLSASRPQDRQFILSSKKLLLSDSGFYLCAWIRWAENTEAFFGQGTRLTVV.

The chain couples TRBV28 to TRBJ1-1, with 9 nucleotides matching TRBD1. Unmatched junction bases numbered 17, after V lost 4 bases and J lost 11 bases. The CDR3 has 16 amino acids. Germline V gene data show CDR1 as MDHEN and CDR2 as SYDVKM. The CDR3 is CASSSPPTNGQGKAFF. DNA for the CDR3: TGTGCCAGCAGTTCACCTCCCACAAACGGACAGGGGAAGGCTTTCTTT.

The chain links TRBV6-1 to TRBJ2-3, with D possibly being TRBD1 (6 bases). The CDR3 has 15 amino acids. Germline CDR1 reads MNHNS; CDR2 reads SASEGT. Trimming stripped 5 bases from V and 3 bases from J, with 15 bases between. CDR3 sequence: CASSRGGRETDTQYF. CDR3 nucleotide sequence: TGTGCCAGCAGTCGAGGGGGACGGGAAACAGATACGCAGTATTTT.

The chain combines TRBV11-2 with TRBJ1-2, with D possibly being TRBD1 (6 bases). The germline V gene encodes CDR1 SGHAT and CDR2 FQNNGV. The germline V and J ends were trimmed by 5 bases and 5 bases, with 9 bases remaining between them. The CDR3 sequence is 12 residues long. The CDR3 nucleotides read TGTGCCAGCAGCGCGACAGGATATGGCTACACCTTC. This gives the protein CASSATGYGYTF.

The chain recombines TRBV5-1 with TRBJ2-2, with TRBD2 identical over 9 bases. Germline values: CDR1 SGHRS, CDR2 YFSETQ. V dropped 0 bases and J dropped 4; count of bases not matched to a gene: 7. The CDR3 covers 17 residues. The CDR3 region has the DNA TGCGCCAGCAGCTTGGGCCCAGCGGGGGGTGGCACCGGGGAGCTGTTTTTT. As protein: CASSLGPAGGGTGELFF.

The CDR3 bases are TGTGCCAGCAGTTCCGGTCCTGGGACAGGGAACATTCAGTACTTC. Its translation is CASSSGPGTGNIQYF. The chain has TRBV28 and TRBJ2-4; 9 bases are a match to TRBD1. The V gene's germline CDR1 is MDHEN and CDR2 SYDVKM. The CDR3 has 15 residues. V dropped 4 bases and J dropped 7; count of bases not matched to a gene: 8.

The V gene is TRBV6-6, the J gene TRBJ1-4; D ambiguous. The CDR3 has 14 residues. V lost 7 bases, J lost 7 bases, and 16 bases lay in between. Germline V gives CDR1 MNHNY, CDR2 SVGAGI (reference sequence). CDR3 loop: CASIAHYSGEKLFF. In nucleotides, the CDR3 is TGTGCCAGCATCGCACACTACAGCGGTGAAAAACTGTTTTTT.

V is TRBV6-1 and J is TRBJ2-2; D possibly corresponds to TRBD2 (5 bases). This CDR3 is 15 amino acids long. Germline CDR1 MNHNS, CDR2 SASEGT. V lost 0 bases and J lost 5, with 10 bases in between. DNA for the CDR3: TGTGCCAGCAGTGAAGCGAGGGTGGGGACCGGGGAGCTGTTTTTT. Translating gives CASSEARVGTGELFF.

This rearrangement joins TRBV30 to TRBJ1-6; TRBD1 matches at 7 bases. The trim removed 5 bases at V and 18 bases at J, leaving 16 bases unmatched. From germline, CDR1 is GTSNPN and CDR2 SVGIG (reference sequence). The CDR3 runs to 13 residues. The CDR3 coding sequence is TGTGCCTGGGTGGGCTACCCAGGGGGGCTCTGCCACTTT. This codes for CAWVGYPGGLCHF.